Listed below are T cell receptor beta chains from one sample, sequenced in a study of blood T cell repertoires in COVID-19. Sequenced by immunoSEQ multiplex PCR; TCRdb stores in-frame clones only, minus some. The sample contains 150,000 to 200,000 clones, around three quarters of which appear only once. Sequenced material: peripheral blood. The receptors derive from a man in his 70s with active or convalescent COVID-19. Each CDR3 is given with its conserved first and last residue. The D gene is left open where the match is weak. Rows may omit the clone size; those that give it use once, few, many or a size class.

TRBJ1-5,TRBV18,-,-,CASSPGPFDSNQPQHF,TGTGCCAGCTCACCAGGGCCTTTTGATAGCAATCAGCCCCAGCATTTT
TRBJ2-5,TRBV3-1/TRBV3-2,-,-,CASSQAGLKETQYF,TGTGCCAGCAGCCAAGCGGGGTTGAAAGAGACCCAGTACTTC
TRBJ2-6,TRBV6-6,few,-,CASSRTSGANVLTF,TGTGCCAGCAGCCGAACTTCTGGGGCCAACGTCCTGACTTTC
TRBJ2-1,TRBV6-5,-,-,CASNSYGEQFF,TGTGCCAGCAACTCTTACGGTGAGCAGTTCTTC
TRBJ2-5,TRBV7-9,-,TRBD2,CASSLGSGRPSGTQYF,TGTGCCAGCAGCTTAGGTAGCGGGAGACCTTCCGGGACCCAGTACTTC
TRBJ1-4,TRBV6-6,-,TRBD1,CASSYPTGQGTEKLFF,TGTGCCAGCAGTTACCCGACGGGACAGGGTACTGAAAAACTGTTTTTT
TRBJ1-2,TRBV19,-,-,CASSLEDGFAGRNYGYTF,TGTGCCAGTAGTCTGGAGGACGGATTTGCTGGGCGGAACTATGGCTACACCTTC
TRBJ2-2,TRBV4-1,-,-,CASSRPGLANTGELFF,TGCGCCAGCAGCCGCCCCGGTTTGGCGAACACCGGGGAGCTGTTTTTT
TRBJ1-1,TRBV7-9,-,TRBD1,CASSTGQGIGDTEAFF,TGTGCCAGCAGCACCGGACAGGGGATCGGAGACACTGAAGCTTTCTTT
TRBJ2-5,TRBV12-3/TRBV12-4,-,-,CASRREQETQYF,TGTGCCAGCAGGAGGGAACAAGAGACCCAGTACTTC
TRBJ2-2,TRBV30,-,-,CAWSTWAGNTGELFF,TGTGCCTGGAGTACTTGGGCTGGGAACACCGGGGAGCTGTTTTTT
TRBJ2-2,TRBV27,-,-,CASSYLEGQITGELFF,TGTGCCAGCAGTTATTTGGAGGGCCAAATCACCGGGGAGCTGTTTTTT
TRBJ2-7,TRBV18,-,TRBD1,CASSPSQGYEQYF,TGTGCCAGCTCACCTTCACAGGGGTACGAGCAGTACTTC
TRBJ2-2,TRBV6-2/TRBV6-3,-,-,CASSPRGLNTGELFF,TGTGCCAGCAGTCCGCGGGGGCTTAACACCGGGGAGCTGTTTTTT
TRBJ1-1,TRBV9,-,-,CASSVAPGYGTEAFF,TGTGCCAGCAGCGTAGCTCCAGGGTACGGCACTGAAGCTTTCTTT
TRBJ2-3,TRBV2,-,-,CASTSVDTQYF,TGTGCCAGCACTAGCGTTGATACGCAGTATTTT
TRBJ2-1,TRBV5-1,few,-,CASSRDPGLLNEQFF,TGCGCCAGCAGTCGTGACCCGGGACTCCTAAATGAGCAGTTCTTC